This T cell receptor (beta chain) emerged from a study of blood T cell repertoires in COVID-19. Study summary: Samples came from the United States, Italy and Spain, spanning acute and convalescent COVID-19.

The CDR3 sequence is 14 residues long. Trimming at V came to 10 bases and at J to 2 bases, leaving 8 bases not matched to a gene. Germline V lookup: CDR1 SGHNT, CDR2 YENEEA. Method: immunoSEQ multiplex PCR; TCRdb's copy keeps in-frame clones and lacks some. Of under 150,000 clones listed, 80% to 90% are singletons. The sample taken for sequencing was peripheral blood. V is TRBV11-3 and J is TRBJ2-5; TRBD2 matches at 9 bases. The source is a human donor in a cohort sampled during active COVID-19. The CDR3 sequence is CATRAAGGQETQYF. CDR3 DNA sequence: TGTGCCACACGGGCTGCGGGGGGGCAAGAGACCCAGTACTTC.